Each of the 9 T cell receptor beta chains below was sequenced from the same sample in a study of blood T cells in healthy people across ages. Together with a sample-barcoded 5' primer, a J-beta primer mix was included in a second PCR lasting 7 to 11 cycles. TCRdb recomputed calls from the 5' RACE reads with MiXCR, one row per CDR3 protein. The top ten clones hold 15% of a sample with hundreds of thousands of distinct CDR3 sequences, approximately 29% of them seen once. The sample was blood. The origin of the receptors is an elderly woman in good health.

With regard to this clonotype: With a much larger clone just one base away, this may be a read error. This chain connects TRBV9 to TRBJ2-5; 9 nucleotides line up with TRBD1. Germline CDR1 is SGDLS and CDR2 is YYNGEE. The J segment lost 5 bases and the V segment lost 3 bases, leaving 8 bases of the junction unmatched. This CDR3 spans 15 amino acids. DNA for the CDR3: TGTGCCAGCAGCGCCGAGGACAGGGGAGCTGAGACCCAGTACTTC. This sequence encodes CASSAEDRGAETQYF.

This clonotype was recorded many times. J is TRBJ1-1 and V is TRBV14, with D hard to call. V dropped 4 bases and J dropped 1 base, with 10 bases sitting between them. In germline, CDR1 is SGHDN, CDR2 FVKESK. The CDR3 extends over 14 amino acids. The DNA for the CDR3 is TGTGCCAGCAGCCGATTGGGCTGGAACACTGAAGCTTTCTTT. Its protein is CASSRLGWNTEAFF.

The chain uses TRBV5-1 and TRBJ1-1, with TRBD1 matching 8 bases. This CDR3 has 16 residues. Looked up from germline, CDR1 is SGHRS and CDR2 is YFSETQ. The ends lost 4 bases at V and 2 bases at J; junction bases unmatched: 10. The CDR3 DNA reads as TGCGCCAGCAGCGAGAGGACAGGGAAGCAAAACACTGAAGCTTTCTTT. Protein sequence: CASSERTGKQNTEAFF.

The rearrangement joins TRBV18 to TRBJ1-1; D is uncertain. V lost 4 bases to trimming and J lost 2 bases, with 20 bases between them. There are 17 residues in the CDR3. The germline V gene has CDR1 KGHSH and CDR2 LQKENI. CDR3 sequence (DNA): TGTGCCAGCTCACGCGAACTCGGCAGGCGCAGTAACACTGAAGCTTTCTTT. Translating it yields CASSRELGRRSNTEAFF.

CDR3 DNA: TGTGCCTGGAGCGGCACACGAGGGGAGACCCAGTACTTC. It codes for CAWSGTRGETQYF. V is TRBV30 and J is TRBJ2-5, with a weak D call TRBD2 (5 bases). In germline, CDR1 is GTSNPN, CDR2 SVGIG (reference sequence). CDR3 length: 13 residues. V was clipped by 3 bases and J by 5 bases, with 13 bases between them.

This clonotype was observed at least ten times. The CDR3 loop reads CASISLAGEETQYF. The CDR3 nucleotides are TGTGCCAGCATTTCACTAGCGGGGGAAGAGACCCAGTACTTC. J is TRBJ2-5 and V is TRBV6-1; 11 bases match TRBD2. The CDR3 has 14 residues. V was clipped by 7 bases and J by 3 bases; unmatched bases: 4. From germline, CDR1 is MNHNS and CDR2 SASEGT.

This clonotype was observed many times. The rearrangement links TRBV20-1 to TRBJ1-5, with D perhaps matching TRBD1 (6 bases). The germline V gene has CDR1 DFQATT and CDR2 SNEGSKA (reference sequence). V was pared by 6 bases and J by 7 bases, with 16 bases between. CDR3 size: 13 residues. CDR3 protein: CSAQRDRRQPQHF. The CDR3 DNA sequence: TGCAGTGCGCAGCGCGACAGGAGACAGCCCCAGCATTTT.

This sequence joins TRBV20-1 and TRBJ2-1; 14 bases fit TRBD2. The CDR3 has 15 residues. The germline V gene encodes CDR1 DFQATT and CDR2 SNEGSKA (reference sequence). Trimming cost V 6 bases and J 7 bases; bases outside gene matches: 8. CDR3 residues: CSAARLAGGRNEQFF. DNA of the CDR3: TGCAGTGCAGCAAGACTAGCGGGAGGGAGGAATGAGCAGTTCTTC.

V is TRBV30 and J is TRBJ2-2, with D possibly matching TRBD1 (5 bases). CDR1 and CDR2 from the germline V gene are GTSNPN and SVGIG (reference sequence). The CDR3 runs 12 residues. CDR3 sequence (DNA): TGTGCATCAGGGATAGACACCGGGGAGCTGTTTTTT. Encoded protein: CASGIDTGELFF. Full variable domain (rest looked up from reference TRBV30 and TRBJ2-2): SQTIHQWPATLVQPVGSPLSLECTVEGTSNPNLYWYRQAAGRGLQLLFYSVGIGQISSEVPQNLSASRPQDRQFILSSKKLLLSDSGFYLCASGIDTGELFFGEGSRLTVL.